This TCR beta chain was profiled in a study of regulatory T cells in long-lasting Graves disease. Study-level results: The study found persistent patients shared more public clonotypes (fewer than 3,000) than new patients (about 890).

V was pared by 4 bases and J by 1 base, with 10 bases of the junction left unmatched. The CDR3 has 17 amino acids. Arm-PCR with iRepertoire HTBI primers amplified the CDR3 regions for these TCR beta libraries. Authors' processing steps: Taken together, the samples had fewer than 65 TRBV and more than 11 TRBJ segments identified. TCRdb reprocessed the multiplex PCR reads via MiXCR and lists one record per CDR3 protein. Here the V and J calls rest on TCRdb's processing, not on the authors' analysis. The table lists 400,000 to 450,000 distinct CDR3 sequences, 15% of them singletons. Comment on this clonotype: Antigen unknown. With a much larger clone just one base away, this may be a read error.

Stated time point: newly diagnosed GD, antithyroid drugs for less than 3 months. There was RNA extracted from PBMCs, and the TCR library was made from it. These data are also associated with another study on T cells in Graves' hyperthyroidism and ophthalmopathy. That paper states: When the TCR CDR3 underwent first-round RT-PCR, the HTBI primer set was used.

This receptor was taken from a woman aged 25 to 39 with Graves disease. The specimen comprised peripheral blood mononuclear cells (PBMCs), sampled at new diagnosis, from a patient treated with antithyroid drugs. The chain employs TRBV12-3 or TRBV12-4 and TRBJ1-1, with 9 nucleotides matching TRBD1. CDR3 in amino acids: CASSSPGTGMANTEAFF. The CDR3 DNA reads as TGTGCCAGCAGTTCTCCCGGGACAGGGATGGCGAACACTGAAGCTTTCTTT.